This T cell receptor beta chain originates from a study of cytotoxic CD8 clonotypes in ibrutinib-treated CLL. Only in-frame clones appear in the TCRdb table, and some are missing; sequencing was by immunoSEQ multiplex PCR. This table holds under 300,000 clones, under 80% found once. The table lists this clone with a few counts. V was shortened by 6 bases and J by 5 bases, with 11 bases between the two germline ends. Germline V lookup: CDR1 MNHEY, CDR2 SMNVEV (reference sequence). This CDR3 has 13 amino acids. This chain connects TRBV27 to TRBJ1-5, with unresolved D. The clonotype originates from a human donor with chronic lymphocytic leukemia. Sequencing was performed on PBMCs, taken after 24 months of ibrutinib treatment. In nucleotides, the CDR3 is TGTGCCAGCAGCGGCGGCATTTATCAGCCCCAGCATTTT. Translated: CASSGGIYQPQHF.